This section outlines one TCR beta chain sequence together with its context. The antigen is not known. The PCR employed 60 Vbeta primers together with 13 Jbeta primers. Here immunoSEQ multiplex PCR was the method, and the copy in TCRdb shows in-frame clones only, minus some. The sample consists of about 160,000 clones, roughly 80% of them appearing once. The data are from a study of cytomegalovirus exposure and HLA in healthy donors. V was shortened by 5 bases and J by 6 bases, with 20 bases between the two germline ends. This CDR3 has 15 residues. Germline V gene sequence: CDR1 SGHNT, CDR2 YENEEA. Overall study findings and caveats: When analyzed later, a missense DCLRE1C variant was found to be linked to TCR beta V- and J-gene trimming. Because they were indistinguishable, some V segments, including TRBV6-2 and TRBV6-3, were excluded. The investigators catalogued some 160 TCR beta chains as cytomegalovirus-associated. A few CMV-associated chains proved CMV antigen-specific in vitro.

This sequence was found in a man in his forties in good health and CMV-seronegative. Sample: PBMCs. This chain links TRBV11-3 with TRBJ2-7; weak D call: TRBD2 (7 bases). In DNA form, the CDR3 reads TGTGCCAGCAGCGAACGGGGGGCCCGGGATGGCGAGCAGTACTTC. The encoded protein is CASSERGARDGEQYF.